This T cell receptor beta chain is from a study of blood T cells in healthy people across ages. On this clonotype: The antigen remains undetermined.

Study outcomes and limitations: Roughly linear age-related decline in beta diversity appeared, significant by age 40. The lack of PBMC sorting stopped any conclusive naive versus antigen-experienced comparison. The authors considered diversity estimates from one million T cells to be underestimates.

This CDR3 is built from 13 residues. The V end lost 5 bases, the J end lost 8 bases, and 17 bases lay between the germline ends. Germline V gene lookup returns CDR1 DFQATT and CDR2 SNEGSKA (reference sequence). A second PCR, run for roughly 7 to 11 cycles, used a sample-barcoded 5' primer plus a J-beta primer mix. Every cDNA molecule bore a tag from a template-switch adaptor containing 12 random nucleotides. In TCRdb, the 5' RACE reads were re-called with MiXCR into one record per CDR3 protein. The sample has 1,500,000 or so distinct CDR3 sequences, about 45% seen once. Sequencing used blood. The chain links TRBV20-1 to TRBJ2-3; D gene uncertain. This clonotype was obtained from a young woman in good health. The chain's CDR3 is CSAGPLSGGTQYF. The CDR3 bases are TGCAGTGCTGGACCCCTCTCAGGCGGTACGCAGTATTTT.